This entry features one T cell receptor beta chain sequence. Its specificity is unknown. Germline values: CDR1 MDHEN, CDR2 SYDVKM. The CDR3 covers 16 residues. Losses at the gene ends were 4 bases for V and 8 bases for J; bases not matched to a gene: 16. The libraries were made with immunoSEQ v3. Sequencing used immunoSEQ multiplex PCR; TCRdb keeps in-frame clones, though not all of them. Of 50,000 to 60,000 clones detected, 81% appear once; the ten largest clones hold roughly 3%. The data originate from a study of TIL therapy for anti-PD-1-resistant metastatic lung cancer. About the research overall: Tumors were harvested before any PD-1/PD-L1 blockade. Study-level points and caveats: The cohort had more treatment-naive, never-smoker and oncogene-addicted patients than typical. After infusion, TIL clonotypes partly replaced peripheral T cells and declined over months.

Time point: pre-treatment sample, taken before nivolumab and TIL therapy. Enrollment ran from October 2017 to early 2020. Source: blood, taken at baseline. The receptor's source is a person aged 25 to 80 with non-small cell lung cancer. This chain links TRBV28 with TRBJ1-2; 7 bases map to TRBD1. The CDR3 region has the DNA TGTGCCAGCAGTTCACCACCGACAGGGAGGGCGGTCGGCTACACCTTC. It is translated as CASSSPPTGRAVGYTF.